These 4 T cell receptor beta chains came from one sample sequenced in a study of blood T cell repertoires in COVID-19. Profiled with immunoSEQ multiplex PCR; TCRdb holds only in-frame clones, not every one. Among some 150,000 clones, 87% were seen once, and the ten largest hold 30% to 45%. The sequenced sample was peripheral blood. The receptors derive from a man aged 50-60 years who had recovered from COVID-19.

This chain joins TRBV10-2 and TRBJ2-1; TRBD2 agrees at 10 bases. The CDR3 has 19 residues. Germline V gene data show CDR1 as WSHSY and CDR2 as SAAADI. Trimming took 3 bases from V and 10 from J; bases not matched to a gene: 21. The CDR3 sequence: CASSDLIGIAGGFFGEQFF. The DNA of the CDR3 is TGCGCCAGCAGTGATTTGATTGGAATAGCGGGGGGCTTTTTTGGCGAGCAGTTCTTC.

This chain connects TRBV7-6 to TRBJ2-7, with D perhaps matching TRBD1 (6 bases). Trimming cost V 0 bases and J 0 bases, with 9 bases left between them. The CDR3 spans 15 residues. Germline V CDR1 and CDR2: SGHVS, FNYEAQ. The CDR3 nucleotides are TGTGCCAGCAGCTTAGCGGGGGACAACTCCTACGAGCAGTACTTC. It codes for CASSLAGDNSYEQYF. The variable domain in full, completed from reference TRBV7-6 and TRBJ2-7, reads GAGVSQSPRYKVTKRGQDVALRCDPISGHVSLYWYRQALGQGPEFLTYFNYEAQQDKSGLPNDRFSAERPEGSISTLTIQRTEQRDSAMYRCASSLAGDNSYEQYFGPGTRLTVT.

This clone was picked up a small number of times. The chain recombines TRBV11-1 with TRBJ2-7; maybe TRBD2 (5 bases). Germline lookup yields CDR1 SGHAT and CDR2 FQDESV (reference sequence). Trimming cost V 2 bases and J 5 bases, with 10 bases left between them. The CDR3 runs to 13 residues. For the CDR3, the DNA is TGTGCCAGCAGCTTATCTAGCTTCGACGAGCAGTACTTC. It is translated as CASSLSSFDEQYF.

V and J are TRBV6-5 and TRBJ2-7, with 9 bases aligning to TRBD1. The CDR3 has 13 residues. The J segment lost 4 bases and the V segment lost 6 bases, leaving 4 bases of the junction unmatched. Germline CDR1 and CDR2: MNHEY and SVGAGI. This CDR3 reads CASSRDREYEQYF. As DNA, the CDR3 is TGTGCCAGCAGCCGGGACAGGGAATACGAGCAGTACTTC.